The clone carrying this T cell receptor beta chain was counted only a few times. Germline lookup yields CDR1 SGDLS and CDR2 YYNGEE. Trimming removed 5 bases from V and 3 bases from J; junction bases left unmatched: 9. CDR3 length equals 16 residues. The entry originates in a study of T cells in localized non-small cell lung cancer. The repertoire was sequenced with immunoSEQ multiplex PCR; TCRdb's copy has only in-frame clones and lacks some. The sample yields about 4,000 clones, 25% to 30% seen once. The clonotype was recovered from a man between 40 and 69 years old with stage II lung adenocarcinoma. Sample: lung tumor tissue, taken before any cancer treatment. This chain joins TRBV9 and TRBJ1-5; 9 bases are a match to TRBD1. This CDR3 is CASSGDREEANQPQHF. CDR3 in DNA: TGTGCCAGCAGTGGGGACAGGGAAGAGGCCAATCAGCCCCAGCATTTT.